The source of this T cell receptor (beta chain) is a study of OX40 agonist ivuxolimab in advanced cancers. The CDR3 covers 13 residues. Germline values: CDR1 SQVTM, CDR2 ANQGSEA. Clones were sequenced by immunoSEQ multiplex PCR, and TCRdb holds only the in-frame ones, with some missing. The data contain about 70,000 clones, 86% of them singletons. This clone was recorded a few times. Source: CD4+ or CD8+ T cells sorted from blood, taken in a trial of the OX40 agonist ivuxolimab. V usage is TRBV29-1 and J usage is TRBJ2-7; TRBD1 might be the D (6 bases). The sequence was collected from an adult with an advanced solid tumor such as melanoma, head and neck, liver or kidney cancer. This chain's CDR3 is CRPRGHPLGEQYF. CDR3 DNA sequence: TGCAGACCCCGGGGACACCCCTTGGGCGAGCAGTACTTC.